This TCR beta chain originates from a study of cytomegalovirus exposure and HLA in healthy donors. Germline V gene sequence: CDR1 MNHEY, CDR2 SMNVEV (reference sequence). V gave up 5 bases and J gave up 5 bases; unmatched junction bases: 7. The CDR3 covers 14 residues. This clone showed up just a few times. Its antigen remains unknown. Broader study findings: Certain indistinguishable V segments, among them TRBV6-2 and TRBV6-3, were excluded. CMV serostatus stood as the only immune exposure information on hand.

The PCR contained 60 Vbeta and 13 Jbeta primers. Original data processing: Unique TCR beta chains numbered approximately 80 million in a later analysis, with some 9.9 million shared. Some clones are missing from TCRdb's copy, which holds only in-frame ones; the method was immunoSEQ multiplex PCR. Clone size and the V and J calls come from that table; the DNA yielded D and trimming. This table holds 150,000 to 200,000 clones, 80% found once. The sequence came from a woman in her 30s in good health and CMV-seronegative. This chain links TRBV27 with TRBJ2-3; 7 bases match TRBD2. Sequenced sample: PBMCs. CDR3 bases: TGTGCCAGCAGTCCCGGACTAGAAGGAGATACGCAGTATTTT. Protein sequence: CASSPGLEGDTQYF.